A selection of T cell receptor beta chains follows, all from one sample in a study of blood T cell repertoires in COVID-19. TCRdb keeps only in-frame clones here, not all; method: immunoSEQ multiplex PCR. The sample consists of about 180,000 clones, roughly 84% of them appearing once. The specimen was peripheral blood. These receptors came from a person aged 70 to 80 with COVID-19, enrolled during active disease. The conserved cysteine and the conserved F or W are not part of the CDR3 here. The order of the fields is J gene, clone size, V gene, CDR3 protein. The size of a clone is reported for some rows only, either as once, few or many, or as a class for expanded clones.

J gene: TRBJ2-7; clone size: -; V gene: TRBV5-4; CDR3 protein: ASTSLAAGDNEQY
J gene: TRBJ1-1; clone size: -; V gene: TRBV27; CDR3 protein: ASSWTAVNTEAF
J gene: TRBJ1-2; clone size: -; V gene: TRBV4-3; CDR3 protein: ASSQGADANVYGYT
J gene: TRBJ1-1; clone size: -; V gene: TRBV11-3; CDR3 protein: ASSLGPSNTEAF
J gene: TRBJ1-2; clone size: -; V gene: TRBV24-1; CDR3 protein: ATSDLDSYGYT
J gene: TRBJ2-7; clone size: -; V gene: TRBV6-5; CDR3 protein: ASSYQTLTEQY
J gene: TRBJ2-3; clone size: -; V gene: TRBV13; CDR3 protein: ASSLLVGPGQGQDTQY
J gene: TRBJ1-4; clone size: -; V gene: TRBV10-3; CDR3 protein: AISGGQGDEKLF
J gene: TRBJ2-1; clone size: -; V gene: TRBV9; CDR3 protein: ASSTGQAVITEQF
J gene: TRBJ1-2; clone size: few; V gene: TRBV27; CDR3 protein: ASSPRTGNNYGYT
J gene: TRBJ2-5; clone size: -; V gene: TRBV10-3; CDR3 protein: AISVDRGETQY
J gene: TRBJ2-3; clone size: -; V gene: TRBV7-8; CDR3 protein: ASSLARSGTGPYTQY
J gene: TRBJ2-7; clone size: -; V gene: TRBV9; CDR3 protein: ASSVGTLSYEQY
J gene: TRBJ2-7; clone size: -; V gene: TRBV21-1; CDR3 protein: ASSQKRDRVHEQY
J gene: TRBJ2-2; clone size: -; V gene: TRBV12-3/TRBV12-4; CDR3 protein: ASSSSGELF
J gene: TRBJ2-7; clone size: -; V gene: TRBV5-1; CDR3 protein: ASSLESGFYEQY
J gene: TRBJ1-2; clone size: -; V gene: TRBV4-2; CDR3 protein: ASSQDLGAGGNYGYT
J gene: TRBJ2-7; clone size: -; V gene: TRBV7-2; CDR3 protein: ASSLGLVAGYEQY
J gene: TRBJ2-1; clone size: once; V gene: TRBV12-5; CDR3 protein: ASGLVPGGLAGAFEQF
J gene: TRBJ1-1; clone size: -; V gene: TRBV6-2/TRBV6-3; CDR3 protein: ASSFGWGLGNTEAF
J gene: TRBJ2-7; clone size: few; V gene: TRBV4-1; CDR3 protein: ASSPTAGGAGRTYEQY
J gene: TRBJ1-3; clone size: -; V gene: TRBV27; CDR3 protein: ASSSPGESTIY
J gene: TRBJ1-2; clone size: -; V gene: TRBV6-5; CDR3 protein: ASRANREGAAA
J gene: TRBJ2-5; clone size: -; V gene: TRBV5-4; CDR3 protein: ASSSGQQETQY
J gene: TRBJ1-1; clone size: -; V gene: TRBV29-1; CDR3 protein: SVKRQGDTEAF
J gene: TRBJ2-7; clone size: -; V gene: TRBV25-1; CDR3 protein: ASRRSLGGAYEQY
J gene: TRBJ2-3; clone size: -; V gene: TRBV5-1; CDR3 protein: ASSGDGSPGTDTQY
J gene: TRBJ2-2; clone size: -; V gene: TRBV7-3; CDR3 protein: ASSFPTGTGVGELF
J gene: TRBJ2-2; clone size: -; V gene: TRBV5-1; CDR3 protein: ASSRSPAQGDTGELF
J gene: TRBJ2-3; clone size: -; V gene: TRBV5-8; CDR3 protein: ASRGRGLDTQY
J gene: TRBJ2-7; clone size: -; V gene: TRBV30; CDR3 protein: AWSVSPRGVHEQY
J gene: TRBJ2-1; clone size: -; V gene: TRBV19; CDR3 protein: ASSVSEAEQF
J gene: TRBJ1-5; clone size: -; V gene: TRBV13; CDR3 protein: ASSSTRGRVNQPQH
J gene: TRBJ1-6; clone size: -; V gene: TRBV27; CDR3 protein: ASSLSIPDRGHGNSPLH
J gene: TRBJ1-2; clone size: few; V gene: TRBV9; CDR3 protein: ASSGRGQNYGYT
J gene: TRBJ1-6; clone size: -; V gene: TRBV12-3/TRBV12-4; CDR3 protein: ASSTGVGSPLH
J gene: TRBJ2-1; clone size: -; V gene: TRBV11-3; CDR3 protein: ASSLTSGTSGTSINEQF
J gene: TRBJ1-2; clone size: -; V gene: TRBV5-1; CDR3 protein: ASSSDRYHGYT
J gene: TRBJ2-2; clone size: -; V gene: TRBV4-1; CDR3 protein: ASSQREGGTGELF
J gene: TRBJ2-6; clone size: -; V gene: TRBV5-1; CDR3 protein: ASSLSSGANVLT
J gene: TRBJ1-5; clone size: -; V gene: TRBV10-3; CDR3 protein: AISSGGNQPQH
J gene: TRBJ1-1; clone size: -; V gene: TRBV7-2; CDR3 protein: ASSLYRSSGNTEAF
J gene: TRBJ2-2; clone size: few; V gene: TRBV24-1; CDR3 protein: ATSDLSRAGGRNGELF
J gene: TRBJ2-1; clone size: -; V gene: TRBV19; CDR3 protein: ASSVPGLANIQF
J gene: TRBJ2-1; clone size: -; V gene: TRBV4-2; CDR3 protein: ASSQDLAGGVDEQF
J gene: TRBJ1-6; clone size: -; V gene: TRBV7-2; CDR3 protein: ASRLDNSPLH
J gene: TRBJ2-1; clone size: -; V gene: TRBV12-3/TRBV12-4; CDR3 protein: ASSQTDNEQF
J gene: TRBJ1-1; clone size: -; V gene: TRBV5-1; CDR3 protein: ASSLAGKQPTANTEAF
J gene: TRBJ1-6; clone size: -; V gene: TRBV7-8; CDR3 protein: ASTRGSNSPLH
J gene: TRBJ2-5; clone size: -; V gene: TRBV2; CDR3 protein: ASVNLGGDETQY
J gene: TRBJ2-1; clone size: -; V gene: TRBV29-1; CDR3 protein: SVGQGRNEQF
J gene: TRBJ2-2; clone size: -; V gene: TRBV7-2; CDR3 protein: ASSTTGELF
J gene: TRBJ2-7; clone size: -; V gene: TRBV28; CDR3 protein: ATRDLQPPEQY
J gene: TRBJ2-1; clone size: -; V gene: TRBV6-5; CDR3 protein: ATGRDRGLQF
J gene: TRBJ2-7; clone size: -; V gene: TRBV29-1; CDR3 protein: SVFVAAGGDEQY
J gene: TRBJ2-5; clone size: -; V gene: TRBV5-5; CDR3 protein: ASSPVTPGEETQY
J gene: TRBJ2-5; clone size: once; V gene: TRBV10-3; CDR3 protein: AISGQKQETQY